This T cell receptor beta chain was sequenced during a study of T cell repertoires in cytomegalovirus infection (dated by TCRdb to about 2019). About the investigation overall: The HLA type of each donor mattered for the analysis, because public TCR beta signatures pointed to carriage of CMV infection along with the matching HLA type.

The cysteine opens and the phenylalanine closes a CDR3 of 13 amino acids. The sequence is cut down to CDR3 DNA, 39 bases in frame from base 1. V is clipped by 1 base and J by 10 bases, and the sequence between their germline boundaries is 12 bases long. The germline V gene (reference sequence) specifies SEHNR as CDR1 and FQNEAQ as CDR2. This clonotype was observed at least ten times. The specificity of this receptor is unknown. The record has no base qualities; no much larger clone is one base away. The sample was run on an Illumina HiSeq 1500. TCRdb's own reprocessing of the public reads used fastp at Q25 and MiXCR and kept productive beta chains. Records with the same CDR3 protein are collapsed into one entry carrying the most frequent genes and DNA. Across this sample there are about 310,000 distinct CDR3 sequences, with 17% seen only once. 12% of the sample rests with the top ten. What the research found in general, with its limitations: The ex vivo response was dominated by HLA-C-restricted CMV-specific TCR beta clonotypes, which also provided the single most frequent clonotype in two of eight donors. In both this cohort and an independent roughly 350-donor cohort, the cumulative frequency of public TCR beta family members distinguished carriers of CMV infection plus the relevant HLA type.

This receptor was taken from a human donor in good health (CMV status not recorded). Some clones in this sample may be carry-over from other donors' samples. Here the chain combines TRBV7-9 and TRBJ2-3; the D call could be TRBD1 or TRBD2, with each sharing 5 bases. Sequenced material: PBMCs. The CDR3 in this case is CASSLGGVGAQYF. The base sequence is TGTGCCAGCAGCTTAGGAGGGGTGGGGGCGCAGTATTTT.